Listed below are T cell receptor beta chains from one sample, sequenced in a study of T-cell memory formation after mild COVID-19. TCRdb analysed the 5' RACE reads with MiXCR anew, one entry per CDR3 protein. The sample includes 250,000 to 350,000 distinct CDR3 sequences, 14% of them seen just once. Sequencing used PBMCs or a T cell subset sorted from them (not recorded which). The receptors stem from a young man who had mild COVID-19 (a few samples of this study predate the infection). Cell type and time point are not known. CDR3s include the opening cysteine and the closing phenylalanine or tryptophan. D genes are given only for firm matches. Only some rows state a clone size, as once, few, many or a class for expanded clones.

abundance	v_gene	d_gene	j_gene	CDR3aa
-	TRBV3-1	TRBD1	TRBJ1-4	CASSDQGQIGEKLFF
few	TRBV11-2	-	TRBJ1-5	CASSLGTNQPQHF
-	TRBV20-1	-	TRBJ2-2	CSARDRVTYTGELFF
-	TRBV6-5	-	TRBJ1-5	CASGATIYQPQHF
once	TRBV4-1	-	TRBJ2-2	CASSQDLQGLAGELFF
many	TRBV28	-	TRBJ2-5	CASSSMGTQYF
-	TRBV10-3	-	TRBJ2-7	CAISADPRYEQYF
many	TRBV7-2	-	TRBJ2-7	CASSLDWRYEQYF
few	TRBV20-1	-	TRBJ1-2	CSASRGGDGYTF
-	TRBV6-2/TRBV6-3	-	TRBJ2-5	CASNPRGETQYF
few	TRBV5-1	TRBD1	TRBJ1-1	CASSRGQGMIRNTEAFF
-	TRBV19	TRBD1	TRBJ1-1	CASSTGQWNTEAFF
many	TRBV7-3	-	TRBJ1-1	CASSWSPGRNTEAFF
few	TRBV4-1	TRBD2	TRBJ2-3	CASSHPALAGATDTQYF
-	TRBV24-1	-	TRBJ2-3	CATRSGQSTDTQYF
-	TRBV6-5	-	TRBJ1-6	CASSPYSSYNSPLHF
-	TRBV20-1	TRBD1	TRBJ2-3	CSAGGGQGIMDTQYF
few	TRBV6-5	TRBD1	TRBJ1-5	CASSPDRGSNQPQHF
few	TRBV6-2/TRBV6-3	-	TRBJ1-5	CASNFRLNRHDQPQHF
many	TRBV7-2	-	TRBJ1-1	CASSLAPGPEAFF
-	TRBV5-8	-	TRBJ1-2	CASIPRGNYGYTF
many	TRBV19	-	TRBJ1-1	CASSIVLDTEAFF
-	TRBV4-1	TRBD1	TRBJ1-2	CASSVRQGSYAYTF
-	TRBV4-2	TRBD2	TRBJ2-1	CASSQDAAGGPVEQFF
-	TRBV5-6	-	TRBJ2-6	CASSRGARISGANVLTF
-	TRBV4-3	-	TRBJ1-5	CASSDGQRDQPQHF
few	TRBV7-9	-	TRBJ2-1	CASSLSSNAYNEQFF
many	TRBV12-3/TRBV12-4	TRBD2	TRBJ2-3	CASTLGGAVDTQYF
-	TRBV24-1	TRBD2	TRBJ2-1	CATSDLPGTSFLF
many	TRBV7-2	TRBD2	TRBJ2-1	CASSETSGGAREQFF
-	TRBV5-5	-	TRBJ1-4	CASSLAGNSNEKLFF
-	TRBV4-2	-	TRBJ2-1	CASSPRRANEQFF
few	TRBV24-1	-	TRBJ2-3	CATSDAGGADTQYF
few	TRBV6-5	-	TRBJ1-5	CASSYGPNQPQHF
many	TRBV12-3/TRBV12-4	-	TRBJ1-6	CASSPLSLDSPLHF